What follows are 2 T cell receptor beta chains derived from one specimen sequenced in a study of Ad26.COV2.S vaccination and SARS-CoV-2 variants. Repertoires were generated with immunoSEQ multiplex PCR, while TCRdb's copy carries only in-frame clones and drops some. Of over 400,000 clones listed, roughly 87% were seen once; the top ten hold around 4.2%. Documented treatment: some 20 received Ad26.COV2.S at low or high dose, single or two shots; about 5 received placebo; per-sample allocation not given. Material that was analyzed had been drawn on day 63 after the first vaccine or placebo injection. Specimen: peripheral blood, collected in a trial of Ad26.COV2.S vaccine versus placebo. These receptors came from a person between 18 and 65 years old who received the Ad26.COV2.S COVID-19 vaccine or a placebo.

The chain is built from TRBV2 and TRBJ1-5, with a possible D match to TRBD1 (5 bases). The ends were cut back, 4 bases at V and 1 base at J, with 11 bases in the middle. CDR3 length: 15 residues. Germline assignment: CDR1 SNHLY and CDR2 FYNNEI. The CDR3 sequence: CASSASRDSNQPQHF. CDR3 nucleotide sequence: TGTGCCAGCAGTGCTTCTCGGGACAGCAATCAGCCCCAGCATTTT. Together with reference TRBV2 and TRBJ1-5, the CDR3 gives the full variable domain: EPEVTQTPSHQVTQMGQEVILRCVPISNHLYFYWYRQILGQKVEFLVSFYNNEISEKSEIFDDQFSVERPDGSNFTLKIRSTKLEDSAMYFCASSASRDSNQPQHFGDGTRLSIL.

The chain uses TRBV7-2 and TRBJ2-7; the match to TRBD2 covers 9 bases. Trimming took 2 bases from V and 7 from J; bases not matched to a gene: 15. The germline gives CDR1 SGHTA, CDR2 FQGNSA. This CDR3 has 17 residues. CDR3 coding DNA: TGTGCCAGCAGCTTATTACGGCGGGAGGGCCCGGGGTTTGAGCAGTACTTC. Amino acids: CASSLLRREGPGFEQYF.